The 18 T cell receptor beta chains in this list originate from one sample, sequenced in a study of T cell changes during pregnancy in multiple sclerosis. Produced via immunoSEQ multiplex PCR; TCRdb's table is partial and in-frame only. The data show tens of thousands of clones, with around 93% seen just once and approximately 2.6% held by the top ten. Sequencing used CD8+ T cells from peripheral blood mononuclear cells, obtained in the second trimester of pregnancy. These receptors all stem from a female donor with multiple sclerosis, enrolled in a pregnancy study.

This chain uses TRBV29-1 with TRBJ1-2, with D possibly TRBD1 on 6 matching bases. This CDR3 comprises 12 residues. Germline V gives CDR1 SQVTM, CDR2 ANQGSEA. V gave up 6 bases and J gave up 0 bases, with 8 bases separating them. CDR3 loop: CSVQGTNYGYTF. The CDR3 coding sequence is TGCAGCGTGCAGGGGACTAACTATGGCTACACCTTC. The complete variable domain, with remaining parts taken from reference TRBV29-1 and TRBJ1-2, reads SAVISQKPSRDICQRGTSLTIQCQVDSQVTMMFWYRQQPGQSLTLIATANQGSEATYESGFVIDKFPISRPNLTFSTLTVSNMSPEDSSIYLCSVQGTNYGYTFGSGTRLTVV.

This clone showed up just once. The chain combines TRBV7-2 with TRBJ2-1; 11 bases line up with TRBD2. The CDR3 is 16 residues long. V trimming: 5 bases; J trimming: 8 bases; junction bases outside the gene matches: 11. Germline CDR1 SGHTA, CDR2 FQGNSA. CDR3 in DNA: TGTGCCAGCAGCCCCATAGCGGGGGGGCCCTGGGATGAGCAGTTCTTC. Residues: CASSPIAGGPWDEQFF.

The chain uses TRBV12-5 and TRBJ1-1; D is unclear. Trimming shortened V by 0 bases and J by 3 bases, and 5 bases separated the two germline ends. The CDR3 is 13 residues long. The germline CDR1 and CDR2 sequences are LGHNT and FRNRAP. Here the CDR3 DNA reads TGTGCTAGTGGTTTGGTGGAGTACACTGAAGCTTTCTTT. Protein product: CASGLVEYTEAFF.

The genes are TRBV11-2 and TRBJ1-3, with 7 bases fitting TRBD1. Germline V CDR1 and CDR2: SGHAT, FQNNGV. This CDR3 is built from 14 residues. J gave up 4 bases and V 7 bases, and 7 bases lay outside the gene matches. CDR3 in amino acids: CASTRDRAGNTIYF. CDR3 bases: TGTGCCAGCACCCGAGACAGGGCAGGAAACACCATATATTTT.

V and J are TRBV6-5 and TRBJ1-1; a possible D gene is TRBD1 (6 bases). The V and J ends lost 2 bases and 8 bases respectively, with 12 bases between them. This CDR3 is built from 13 residues. CDR1 is MNHEY, CDR2 SVGAGI, per germline. The CDR3 loop reads CASSYVTGDEAFF. DNA for the CDR3: TGTGCCAGCAGTTACGTGACAGGAGACGAAGCTTTCTTT.

The CDR3 nucleotides are TGTGCCAGCAGTTTAGTTTCTACAGGGAACACTGAAGCTTTCTTT. Protein sequence: CASSLVSTGNTEAFF. This rearrangement joins TRBV27 to TRBJ1-1; TRBD1 is a possible D gene (5 bases). The germline CDR1 and CDR2 sequences are MNHEY and SMNVEV (reference sequence). This CDR3 has 15 amino acids. The V end was cut by 2 bases, the J end by 1 base, with 11 bases between.

J is TRBJ2-3 and V is TRBV7-6; D perhaps matches TRBD2 (5 bases). The V gene lost 0 bases and the J gene lost 2 bases, with 12 bases spanning the gap. This CDR3 is 16 amino acids long. Germline values: CDR1 SGHVS, CDR2 FNYEAQ. In DNA, the CDR3 is TGTGCCAGCAGCTTAGCGCGGAGCGGTGACACAGATACGCAGTATTTT. Protein: CASSLARSGDTDTQYF.

In this sample, this clone turned up a few times. The V and J genes are TRBV4-2 and TRBJ2-7; perhaps TRBD2 as D (7 bases). The CDR3 is made up of 14 amino acids. V lost 4 bases to trimming and J lost 5 bases, with 15 bases between them. Germline CDR1 and CDR2: LGHNA and YNFKEQ. The CDR3 spells CASSPTGGRDEQYF. In nucleotides, the CDR3 is TGTGCCAGCAGCCCCACCGGGGGGCGTGACGAGCAGTACTTC.

The CDR3 DNA follows: TGTGCCAGCAGTTTATTAGGGACAGGGACTGAAGCTTTCTTT. Translated: CASSLLGTGTEAFF. This sequence joins TRBV27 and TRBJ1-1; 9 bases are a match to TRBD1. The CDR3 runs to 14 residues. V lost 1 base to trimming and J lost 5 bases; unmatched junction nucleotides: 2. Germline CDR1 MNHEY, CDR2 SMNVEV (reference sequence).

This clone showed up just once. The CDR3 region is CASSAGGYTEAFF. The CDR3 DNA sequence: TGTGCCAGCAGCGCCGGCGGGTACACTGAAGCTTTCTTT. This chain joins TRBV9 and TRBJ1-1; D is undetermined. Per germline, CDR1 SGDLS and CDR2 YYNGEE. The germline V and J ends were trimmed by 3 bases and 3 bases, with 9 bases remaining between them. The CDR3 extends over 13 amino acids.

The rearrangement joins TRBV10-2 to TRBJ1-1; D remains unclear. Germline V CDR1 and CDR2: WSHSY, SAAADI. With 1 base removed from V and 5 bases from J, the gap between germline ends came to 11 bases. This CDR3 region has 14 residues. This CDR3 reads CASSEFGGMTEAFF. As DNA, the CDR3 is TGCGCCAGCAGTGAGTTCGGTGGTATGACTGAAGCTTTCTTT.

The genes are TRBV28 and TRBJ2-1; possible D gene TRBD2, 6 bases. Deletions cut 2 bases from V and 7 bases from J, with 15 bases between. The CDR3 totals 15 residues. CDR1 is MDHEN and CDR2 is SYDVKM in the germline V gene. The CDR3 DNA reads as TGTGCCAGCAGTTTAACCCGCCGTCGGGGGAATGAGCAGTTCTTC. It codes for CASSLTRRRGNEQFF.

V is TRBV10-1 and J is TRBJ2-2; possible D gene TRBD1, 7 bases. V lost 2 bases to trimming and J lost 6 bases, with 22 bases between them. Germline lookup yields CDR1 WNHNN and CDR2 SYGVQD (reference sequence). This CDR3 spans 18 amino acids. The CDR3, as DNA: TGCGCCAGCAGTGAGCCGGCGGCAAGGAGGGGGCGACCCGGGGAGCTGTTTTTT. Protein product: CASSEPAARRGRPGELFF.

J is TRBJ1-2 and V is TRBV6-5, with 8 bases lining up with TRBD1. The CDR3 is made up of 15 amino acids. CDR1 and CDR2 from the germline V gene are MNHEY and SVGAGI. V was clipped by 5 bases and J by 3 bases; unmatched bases: 8. The CDR3 coding sequence is TGTGCCAGCAGTCACCGACAGGGGAAGGACTATGGCTACACCTTC. This translates into CASSHRQGKDYGYTF.

V gene TRBV10-3 combines with J gene TRBJ2-1; TRBD2 matches at 9 bases. The CDR3 has 15 amino acids. After removal of 4 bases from V and 8 bases from J, the junction contained 9 bases not matched to a gene. Germline values: CDR1 ENHRY, CDR2 SYGVKD. CDR3 DNA: TGTGCCATCAGTGCGGTGGCTAGCGGGGAAGATGAGCAGTTCTTC. Translated, it gives CAISAVASGEDEQFF.

V gene TRBV4-1 combines with J gene TRBJ1-2; 9 nucleotides line up with TRBD1. J lost 6 bases, V lost 0 bases, and 8 bases had no gene match. The CDR3 loop spans 16 amino acids. Germline loops: CDR1 MGHRA, CDR2 YSYEKL. The CDR3 DNA follows: TGCGCCAGCAGCCAAGATTTCGGGACAGGGCTGGATGGCTACACCTTC. As protein: CASSQDFGTGLDGYTF.

This chain joins TRBV6-1 and TRBJ1-4, with 9 bases fitting TRBD1. V dropped 6 bases and J dropped 6; count of bases not matched to a gene: 8. This CDR3 comprises 15 residues. From germline, CDR1 is MNHNS and CDR2 SASEGT. The CDR3 sequence: CASSTGQGGHEKLFF. For the CDR3, the DNA is TGTGCCAGCAGCACGGGACAGGGAGGGCATGAAAAACTGTTTTTT.

This chain uses TRBV5-4 with TRBJ1-1, with 7 nucleotides matching TRBD1. Germline V lookup: CDR1 SGHNT, CDR2 YYREEE (reference sequence). J was trimmed by 6 bases and V by 4 bases; bases with no gene match: 0. The CDR3 is 11 amino acids. The chain's CDR3 is CASSRGPEAFF. DNA of the CDR3: TGTGCCAGCAGCAGGGGGCCTGAAGCTTTCTTT.